The 12 T cell receptor beta chains reported below all come from one sample, sequenced in a study of blood T cell repertoires in COVID-19. The table came from immunoSEQ multiplex PCR; TCRdb's copy has only in-frame clones and leaves some out. The sample holds some 400,000 clones; more than 70% are singletons and the top ten take 1.3%. The sample taken for sequencing was PBMCs or T cells enriched from blood (not recorded which). These receptors all come from a young man who had recovered from COVID-19.

The chain is built from TRBV29-1 and TRBJ1-2; TRBD1 matches at 7 bases. This CDR3 contains 14 residues. CDR1 and CDR2 from the germline V gene are SQVTM and ANQGSEA. V was pared by 6 bases and J by 8 bases, with 15 bases of the junction left unmatched. CDR3 loop: CSVERGRGFGGYTF. For the CDR3, the DNA is TGCAGCGTAGAAAGGGGGCGCGGGTTTGGAGGCTACACCTTC. Combining the CDR3 with reference TRBV29-1 and TRBJ1-2 gives the whole variable domain SAVISQKPSRDICQRGTSLTIQCQVDSQVTMMFWYRQQPGQSLTLIATANQGSEATYESGFVIDKFPISRPNLTFSTLTVSNMSPEDSSIYLCSVERGRGFGGYTFGSGTRLTVV.

V usage is TRBV18 and J usage is TRBJ1-1; D gene ambiguous. The length of the CDR3 is 14 residues. Between the trimmed V and J ends, which lost 5 bases and 0 bases, there was a span of 10 bases. The germline V gene has CDR1 KGHSH and CDR2 LQKENI. The CDR3 here is CASSLLDLNTEAFF. The CDR3 bases are TGTGCCAGCTCATTACTAGATCTGAACACTGAAGCTTTCTTT. Based on the CDR3 plus reference TRBV18 and TRBJ1-1, the full variable domain is NAGVMQNPRHLVRRRGQEARLRCSPMKGHSHVYWYRQLPEEGLKFMVYLQKENIIDESGMPKERFSAEFPKEGPSILRIQQVVRGDSAAYFCASSLLDLNTEAFFGQGTRLTVV.

V usage is TRBV7-2 and J usage is TRBJ1-6, with a possible D match to TRBD1 (6 bases). The V gene lost 5 bases and the J gene lost 8 bases, with 16 bases spanning the gap. Germline CDR1 SGHTA, CDR2 FQGNSA. The CDR3 is made up of 15 amino acids. CDR3 in amino acids: CASSRGGARDSPLHF. The CDR3 nucleotides are TGTGCCAGCAGCCGGGGGGGGGCTAGGGATTCACCCCTCCACTTT.

J is TRBJ2-7 and V is TRBV7-9; D unresolved. Per the germline V gene, CDR1 is SEHNR and CDR2 is FQNEAQ (reference sequence). The CDR3 extends over 14 amino acids. V lost 5 bases, J lost 6 bases, and 17 bases lay in between. In nucleotides, the CDR3 is TGTGCCAGCAGCCTCCTTGGAGTAGTAGCCGAGCAGTACTTC. It codes for CASSLLGVVAEQYF.

In this sample, this clone turned up once. CDR3 sequence reads: CASSPSNYGYTF. Here the CDR3 DNA reads TGTGCCAGCAGCCCGAGCAACTATGGCTACACCTTC. V gene TRBV28 combines with J gene TRBJ1-2; unclear D gene. Germline V gives CDR1 MDHEN, CDR2 SYDVKM. This CDR3 has 12 amino acids. The germline V and J ends were trimmed by 6 bases and 2 bases, with 7 bases remaining between them.

This chain joins TRBV10-3 and TRBJ2-2; TRBD1 matches at 9 bases. CDR3 size: 14 residues. The V and J ends lost 11 bases and 8 bases, in that order; junction bases with no gene match: 12. Germline V gives CDR1 ENHRY, CDR2 SYGVKD. CDR3 region: CAASSGTGRGELFF. CDR3 in DNA: TGTGCCGCTTCTTCCGGGACAGGGCGAGGGGAGCTGTTTTTT.

This chain joins TRBV4-1 and TRBJ1-5; weak D call: TRBD1 (5 bases). The V gene lost 1 base and the J gene lost 2 bases, with 9 bases spanning the gap. Germline V gives CDR1 MGHRA, CDR2 YSYEKL. The CDR3 is 15 amino acids. The CDR3 nucleotides read TGCGCCAGCAGCCAAGGGGCGACAGGCAATCAGCCCCAGCATTTT. Translating gives CASSQGATGNQPQHF.

This chain links TRBV7-2 with TRBJ1-1, with a possible D match to TRBD1 (6 bases). CDR1 is SGHTA, CDR2 FQGNSA, per germline. V lost 3 bases, J lost 1 base, and 21 bases lay in between. CDR3 length: 18 residues. CDR3 in DNA: TGTGCCAGCAGCTTGGGGGGGTGGGCGGACAGTAGGAACACTGAAGCTTTCTTT. Protein: CASSLGGWADSRNTEAFF.

The rearrangement joins TRBV9 to TRBJ1-2; D is perhaps TRBD1 (5 bases). Germline V lookup: CDR1 SGDLS, CDR2 YYNGEE. There are 14 residues in the CDR3. Deletions cut 0 bases from V and 8 bases from J, with 14 bases between. The CDR3 sequence: CASSVGGGVDGYTF. CDR3 nucleotide sequence: TGTGCCAGCAGCGTAGGGGGCGGGGTCGACGGCTACACCTTC. The full variable domain, rest sourced from reference TRBV9 and TRBJ1-2, is DSGVTQTPKHLITATGQRVTLRCSPRSGDLSVYWYQQSLDQGLQFLIQYYNGEERAKGNILERFSAQQFPDLHSELNLSSLELGDSALYFCASSVGGGVDGYTFGSGTRLTVV.

The chain is built from TRBV3-1 (or the pseudogene TRBV3-2) and TRBJ1-3; no clear D. The germline CDR1 and CDR2 sequences are LGHDT and YNNKEL (reference sequence). Trimming took off 4 bases at V and 3 bases at J, with 7 bases between the two ends. This CDR3 contains 13 residues. The CDR3 nucleotides read TGTGCCAGCAGCCCCCTCGTTGGAAACACCATATATTTT. It yields the protein CASSPLVGNTIYF.

With respect to this clone: It is unclear where the CDR3 begins or ends on the DNA, so no DNA is shown, and the CDR3 is as TCRdb lists it. The rearrangement uses TRBV7-2 and TRBJ1-5; TRBD1, the table's D call, lacks a check against the DNA. From germline, CDR1 is SGHTA and CDR2 FQGNSA. Both ends counted, the CDR3 spans 14 residues. CDR3 residues: CASSLFFGQGISHF.

The chain couples TRBV28 to TRBJ1-1, with TRBD1 matching 10 bases. The CDR3 covers 17 residues. V lost 5 bases to trimming and J lost 0 bases; unmatched junction nucleotides: 9. CDR1 is MDHEN and CDR2 is SYDVKM in the germline V gene. The CDR3 region is CASSKTGTGVMNTEAFF. The CDR3 nucleotides read TGTGCCAGCAGTAAAACCGGGACAGGGGTGATGAACACTGAAGCTTTCTTT.